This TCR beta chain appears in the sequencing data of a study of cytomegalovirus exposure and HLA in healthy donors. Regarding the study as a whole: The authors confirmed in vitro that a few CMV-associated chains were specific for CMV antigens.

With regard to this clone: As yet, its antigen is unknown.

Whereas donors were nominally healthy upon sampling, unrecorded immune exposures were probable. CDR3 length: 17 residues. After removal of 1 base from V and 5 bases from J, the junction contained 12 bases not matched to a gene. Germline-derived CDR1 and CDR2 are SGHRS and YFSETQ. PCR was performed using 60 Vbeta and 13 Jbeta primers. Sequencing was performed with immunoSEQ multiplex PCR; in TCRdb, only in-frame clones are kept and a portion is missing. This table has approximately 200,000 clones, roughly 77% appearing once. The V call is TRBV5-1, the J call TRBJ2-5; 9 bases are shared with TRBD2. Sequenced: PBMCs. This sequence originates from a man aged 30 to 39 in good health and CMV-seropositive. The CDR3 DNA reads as TGCGCCAGCAGCTTGAGGGTTGGGCGGGGGGGCCTCGAGACCCAGTACTTC. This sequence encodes CASSLRVGRGGLETQYF.